The rows below give T cell receptor beta chains drawn from one sample of a study of OX40 agonist ivuxolimab in advanced cancers. Repertoires were generated with immunoSEQ multiplex PCR, while TCRdb's copy carries only in-frame clones and drops some. Of fewer than 50,000 clones listed, 89% are singletons. This specimen consisted of CD4+ or CD8+ T cells sorted from blood, obtained in a trial of the OX40 agonist ivuxolimab. The source is an adult with an advanced solid tumor such as melanoma, head and neck, liver or kidney cancer. Each CDR3 is given with its conserved first and last residue. Each record gives: V gene, clone size, J gene, CDR3 protein. Only part of the rows carry a size: once, few, many, or a class if the clone is expanded.

>TRBV2|.|TRBJ2-7
CASRGLAGGKYEQYF
>TRBV9|.|TRBJ2-7
CASSVGAGDTYEQYF
>TRBV10-3|.|TRBJ2-7
CAISGGQVGYEQYF
>TRBV20-1|.|TRBJ1-5
CSAMGQPQHF
>TRBV5-5|.|TRBJ1-1
CASSLSVMGVGMNTEAFF
>TRBV7-9|.|TRBJ2-3
CASSPPSTDTQYF
>TRBV6-1|few|TRBJ1-4
CASSSGPATNEKLFF
>TRBV9|.|TRBJ1-2
CASSVSRAVANYGYTF
>TRBV7-9|medium-sized|TRBJ1-2
CASSLLSSVNGYTF
>TRBV7-6|.|TRBJ2-1
CASSPTPGLAGVEQFF
>TRBV5-4|.|TRBJ2-1
CASSRATGGTLYNEQFF
>TRBV6-5|.|.
CASTYSGGFYEQYF
>TRBV25-1|.|TRBJ1-3
CASSELGGVLGNTIYF
>TRBV15|.|TRBJ2-5
CATSPRGLAGQETQYF
>TRBV5-1|few|TRBJ2-7
CASSPRDTRYF
>TRBV30|.|TRBJ2-1
CACGRVVEQFF
>TRBV11-2|.|TRBJ1-2
CASSLDSGPYYGYTF
>TRBV5-4|.|TRBJ1-1
CASSLVGIAMNTEAFF
>TRBV4-1|.|TRBJ2-1
CASSQRGAAYEQFF
>TRBV14|.|TRBJ2-3
CASSLRTSGGRLDTQYF
>TRBV10-3|once|TRBJ2-5
CAISNTQETQYF
>TRBV2|.|TRBJ2-7
CASRESGGAAYEQYF
>TRBV29-1|.|TRBJ2-3
CSVPRTGLAGAKDTQYF
>TRBV6-1|.|TRBJ2-1
CASSEIVAGGSYNEQFF